Following are 18 T cell receptor beta chains from one sample sequenced in a study of T cell repertoires in cytomegalovirus infection. TCRdb reprocessed the reads via MiXCR and lists one record per CDR3 protein. The profile shows about 180,000 distinct CDR3 sequences, 15% to 20% of them singletons. The sample comprised CD8+ T cells from PBMCs. These receptors were obtained from a human donor in good health (CMV status not recorded). Some clones in this sample may be carry-over from other donors' samples.

This clonotype has only a few counts. This chain uses TRBV6-6 with TRBJ2-1; D ambiguous. Germline V gene data show CDR1 as MNHNY and CDR2 as SVGAGI (reference sequence). Deletions cut 5 bases from V and 10 bases from J, with 9 bases between. This CDR3 comprises 11 residues. The CDR3 sequence is CASSPLREQFF. The CDR3 DNA reads as TGTGCCAGCAGTCCCTTAAGAGAGCAGTTCTTC.

This chain links TRBV29-1 with TRBJ1-2, with TRBD1 matching 12 bases. From germline, CDR1 is SQVTM and CDR2 ANQGSEA. The CDR3 contains 15 residues. Unmatched junction bases numbered 11, after V lost 7 bases and J lost 5 bases. The CDR3 bases are TGCAGCGCTGGGACAGGGGGCGCGAAGGGATATGGCTACACCTTC. It specifies CSAGTGGAKGYGYTF.

This chain links TRBV10-3 with TRBJ1-1; TRBD1 aligns across 8 bases. The CDR3 totals 15 residues. V was pared by 4 bases and J by 1 base, with 5 bases of the junction left unmatched. The V gene's germline CDR1 is ENHRY and CDR2 SYGVKD. CDR3 nucleotides: TGTGCCATCAGTGCCCGGACAGGGTCGAACACTGAAGCTTTCTTT. This sequence encodes CAISARTGSNTEAFF.

The chain joins TRBV6-4 to TRBJ2-3, with D perhaps TRBD2 (6 bases). The CDR3 is 14 amino acids. The ends were cut back, 2 bases at V and 8 bases at J, with 14 bases in the middle. CDR1 and CDR2 from the germline V gene are MRHNA and SNTAGT. The DNA of the CDR3 is TGTGCCAGCAGTGACCACAGGCTCGGGGGTACGCAGTATTTT. This gives the protein CASSDHRLGGTQYF.

The V and J genes are TRBV6-5 and TRBJ2-5; a weak D match, TRBD1 (6 bases). Germline V CDR1 and CDR2: MNHEY, SVGAGI. The germline V and J ends were trimmed by 3 bases and 5 bases, with 13 bases remaining between them. There are 14 residues in the CDR3. In nucleotides, the CDR3 is TGTGCCAGCAGTTATGGGCAGGGGTCGGAGACCCAGTACTTC. Its protein is CASSYGQGSETQYF.

The chain recombines TRBV20-1 with TRBJ1-6; D may be TRBD1 (5 bases). Trimming stripped 0 bases from V and 7 bases from J, with 25 bases between. Per germline, CDR1 DFQATT and CDR2 SNEGSKA (reference sequence). The CDR3 covers 19 residues. Written as DNA, the CDR3 is TGCAGTGCTAGAGATAGTTTCTGGACCTCTCAGGGAGAGAATTCACCCCTCCACTTT. The encoded protein is CSARDSFWTSQGENSPLHF.

The chain combines TRBV20-1 with TRBJ2-1; perhaps D is TRBD1 or TRBD2 (6 bases each). CDR1 and CDR2 (germline): DFQATT, SNEGSKA (reference sequence). The CDR3 is made up of 12 amino acids. CDR3 sequence: CSVWGAHNEQFF. CDR3 sequence (DNA): TGCAGCGTTTGGGGGGCCCATAATGAGCAGTTCTTC.

This sequence joins TRBV7-9 and TRBJ2-7; 7 bases are a match to TRBD1. CDR1 and CDR2 (germline): SEHNR, FQNEAQ (reference sequence). The trim removed 6 bases at V and 2 bases at J, leaving 4 bases unmatched. This CDR3 region has 13 residues. The CDR3 DNA sequence: TGTGCCAGCAGTTCGGACAGGACCTACGAGCAGTACTTC. This translates into CASSSDRTYEQYF.

This clonotype is a singleton in its sample. The chain recombines TRBV20-1 with TRBJ2-7; 8 bases fit TRBD1. Germline assignment: CDR1 DFQATT and CDR2 SNEGSKA (reference sequence). J gave up 0 bases and V 0 bases, and 7 bases lay outside the gene matches. CDR3 length: 16 amino acids. CDR3 in DNA: TGCAGTGCTAGAGATCGACAGGGGAAAATCTCCTACGAGCAGTACTTC. As protein: CSARDRQGKISYEQYF.

This clonotype has only a few counts. The chain has TRBV12-3 or TRBV12-4 and TRBJ1-1, with D tentatively TRBD1 (6 bases). Trimming cost V 5 bases and J 12 bases, with 13 bases left between them. The CDR3 consists of 11 residues. The CDR3 coding sequence is TGTGCCAGCAGTGTTCAGGGGTTGACTTTCTTT. This gives the protein CASSVQGLTFF.

This clonotype showed up just a few times. CDR3 amino acids: CASESGGAGEQFF. The CDR3 nucleotides are TGTGCCAGCGAGAGCGGGGGGGCTGGTGAGCAGTTCTTC. This chain uses TRBV2 with TRBJ2-1; 10 bases align to TRBD2. CDR1 is SNHLY, CDR2 FYNNEI, per germline. Germline trimming cut 8 bases from V and 9 bases from J; bases unmatched to any gene: 7. This CDR3 contains 13 residues.

This clonotype was picked up a small number of times. The CDR3 is CASMGTQETQYF. In nucleotides, the CDR3 is TGTGCCAGCATGGGAACTCAAGAGACCCAGTACTTC. The J gene is TRBJ2-5, the V gene TRBV2; D not certain. There are 12 residues in the CDR3. The germline V gene has CDR1 SNHLY and CDR2 FYNNEI. Deletions cut 7 bases from V and 2 bases from J, with 8 bases between.

This clonotype was counted only a few times. The gene calls are TRBV10-3 and TRBJ2-3; 9 bases line up with TRBD2. The CDR3 is 14 residues long. After removal of 10 bases from V and 2 bases from J, the junction contained 7 bases not matched to a gene. Germline V gene sequence: CDR1 ENHRY, CDR2 SYGVKD. This CDR3 reads CATLAGADTDTQYF. CDR3 nucleotides: TGTGCCACCTTAGCGGGGGCCGACACAGATACGCAGTATTTT.

V and J are TRBV6-5 and TRBJ1-1; a possible D gene is TRBD1 (5 bases). V shed 0 bases and J shed 0 bases, with 14 bases lying between them. CDR1 MNHEY and CDR2 SVGAGI come from the germline V gene. The CDR3 spans 17 residues. The CDR3: CASSYSRTGLMNTEAFF. The CDR3 DNA sequence: TGTGCCAGCAGTTACTCCAGAACAGGCCTCATGAACACTGAAGCTTTCTTT.

This clonotype has more than one count but fewer than ten. Compared with germline, one end of the junction differs, possibly owing to a read error. The V gene is TRBV29-1, the J gene TRBJ2-2, with a tentative D call TRBD2 (5 bases). Germline assignment: CDR1 SQVTM and CDR2 ANQGSEA. The CDR3 totals 13 residues. CDR3 coding DNA: TGCAGCGTTGGGCAGGCGAGCACCGGGGAGCTGTCTTTT. Its protein is CSVGQASTGELSF.

The V and J genes are TRBV12-3 or TRBV12-4 and TRBJ1-1; D uncertain. Trimming left V 7 bases short and J 7 bases short, with 16 bases between. The CDR3 length is 13 residues. CDR3 sequence reads: CASMPGLKGEAFF. The DNA of the CDR3 is TGTGCCAGCATGCCGGGCCTTAAAGGTGAAGCTTTCTTT.

This clonotype was picked up a small number of times. The chain links TRBV7-2 to TRBJ2-7, with 12 bases lining up with TRBD1. The CDR3 is made up of 15 amino acids. In germline, CDR1 is SGHTA, CDR2 FQGNSA. V shed 4 bases and J 3 bases; nucleotides not matched to a gene: 4. The CDR3: CASSSGQGAGYEQYF. The CDR3 DNA follows: TGTGCCAGCAGCTCGGGACAGGGGGCGGGCTACGAGCAGTACTTC.

This clonotype occurred a few times. V gene TRBV7-9 combines with J gene TRBJ1-6; D possibly corresponds to TRBD1 (6 bases). The germline V and J ends were trimmed by 4 bases and 9 bases, with 22 bases remaining between them. This CDR3 has 17 residues. The germline CDR1 and CDR2 sequences are SEHNR and FQNEAQ (reference sequence). The CDR3 sequence: CASSSHDLRGAASPLHF. The CDR3 nucleotides read TGTGCCAGCAGCTCTCACGACCTCCGGGGGGCTGCTTCACCCCTCCACTTT.